The rows below give T cell receptor beta chains drawn from one sample of a study of blood T cell repertoires in COVID-19. TCRdb keeps only in-frame clones here, not all; method: immunoSEQ multiplex PCR. The profile shows 85,000 to 90,000 clones, roughly 82% of them singletons. Sequences were obtained from peripheral blood. These receptors were obtained from a human donor in a cohort sampled during active COVID-19. CDR3s include the opening cysteine and the closing phenylalanine or tryptophan. D genes are given only for firm matches. Expanded clones are given a class, and other clones once, few, many or no size at all.

v_call,clone_size,j_call,d_call,cdr3_length,cdr3_aa,cdr3_nt
TRBV6-1,once,TRBJ1-2,.,12,CASSEWQGSYTF,TGTGCCAGCAGTGAGTGGCAGGGTAGCTACACCTTC
TRBV4-3,.,TRBJ1-4,TRBD1,18,CASSPSSGQALTNEKLFF,TGCGCCAGCAGCCCCTCGTCGGGACAGGCGCTAACTAATGAAAAACTGTTTTTT
TRBV4-3,.,TRBJ2-3,.,17,CASSQDPGTGRADTQYF,TGCGCCAGCAGCCAAGATCCGGGCACAGGTCGGGCAGATACGCAGTATTTT
TRBV27,.,TRBJ1-1,.,15,CASSPSLRQTTEAFF,TGTGCCAGCAGTCCTTCCTTACGACAGACCACTGAAGCTTTCTTT
TRBV5-6,once,TRBJ2-7,.,14,CASSLGFGGYEQYF,TGTGCCAGCAGCTTGGGCTTCGGGGGCTACGAGCAGTACTTC
TRBV25-1,.,TRBJ2-7,.,18,CASSASPVGGGGSYEQYF,TGTGCCAGCAGTGCCTCCCCGGTTGGTGGGGGAGGCTCCTACGAGCAGTACTTC
TRBV6-5,few,TRBJ1-2,TRBD1,14,CASRTGQQFYGYTF,TGTGCCAGCAGAACGGGACAGCAATTCTATGGCTACACCTTC
TRBV7-3,.,TRBJ2-7,.,13,CASSFSAGYEQYF,TGTGCCAGCAGCTTCTCCGCAGGTTACGAGCAGTACTTC
TRBV19,.,TRBJ2-3,.,13,CASSIAYTDTQYF,TGTGCCAGTAGTATAGCCTACACAGATACGCAGTATTTT
TRBV27,.,TRBJ2-7,TRBD1,16,CASPEPRTGWAYEQYF,TGTGCCAGCCCGGAACCTCGGACAGGGTGGGCCTACGAGCAGTACTTC
TRBV11-2,once,TRBJ2-7,TRBD2,16,CASSLGWGLAPYEQYF,TGTGCCAGCAGCTTAGGGTGGGGACTAGCGCCCTACGAGCAGTACTTC
TRBV5-8,.,TRBJ2-1,.,14,CASSSGLGGRGQFF,TGTGCCAGCAGTTCGGGACTCGGGGGGCGGGGGCAGTTCTTC
TRBV7-2,.,TRBJ1-2,TRBD1,13,CASSLEGGRGYTF,TGTGCCAGCAGCTTAGAAGGGGGCAGGGGCTACACCTTC
TRBV5-6,.,TRBJ2-3,TRBD2,15,CASSYPLAGGDTQYF,TGTGCCAGCAGCTACCCACTAGCGGGAGGAGATACGCAGTATTTT
TRBV7-2,.,TRBJ2-1,.,17,CASSLVGSGSHHNEQFF,TGTGCCAGCAGCTTAGTGGGCTCCGGGAGCCACCACAATGAGCAGTTCTTC
TRBV6-1,.,TRBJ2-1,TRBD2,18,CASSEALGGSGPYNEQFF,TGTGCCAGCAGTGAAGCCCTTGGGGGTAGCGGGCCCTACAATGAGCAGTTCTTC
TRBV27,.,TRBJ2-7,TRBD1,16,CASSLTGGLPAYEQYF,TGTGCCAGCAGTTTAACAGGGGGTCTACCGGCCTACGAGCAGTACTTC
TRBV11-2,.,TRBJ1-1,TRBD1,15,CASSSPGQGGTEAFF,TGTGCCAGCAGCTCTCCGGGACAGGGAGGCACTGAAGCTTTCTTT
TRBV2,.,TRBJ1-5,.,13,CASNGVWNQPQHF,TGTGCCAGCAACGGGGTATGGAATCAGCCCCAGCATTTT
TRBV19,.,TRBJ1-1,TRBD1,17,CASSPPDRGYLNTEAFF,TGTGCCAGTAGTCCCCCGGACAGGGGTTACCTGAACACTGAAGCTTTCTTT
TRBV2,.,TRBJ1-1,.,13,CASSPRVNTEAFF,TGTGCCAGCAGCCCACGAGTGAACACTGAAGCTTTCTTT
TRBV27,.,TRBJ2-7,.,12,CASSRGGYEQYF,TGTGCCAGCAGTAGGGGGGGATACGAGCAGTACTTC
TRBV29-1,once,TRBJ2-3,TRBD2,16,CSVEGGLAGGLDTQYF,TGCAGCGTTGAAGGGGGACTAGCGGGGGGCTTAGATACGCAGTATTTT
TRBV2,.,TRBJ1-1,TRBD1,13,CASTSGTGGRAFF,TGTGCCAGCACTTCCGGGACAGGAGGACGGGCTTTCTTT
TRBV19,.,TRBJ1-4,.,17,CASSIDPGAASNEKLFF,TGTGCCAGTAGTATAGATCCTGGGGCCGCCAGTAATGAAAAACTGTTTTTT
TRBV12-3/TRBV12-4,.,TRBJ2-5,TRBD1,13,CASGGQAQETQYF,TGTGCCAGCGGGGGACAGGCACAAGAGACCCAGTACTTC
TRBV20-1,.,TRBJ1-4,.,11,CSALISEKLFF,TGCAGTGCACTTATATCTGAAAAACTGTTTTTT
TRBV5-4,.,TRBJ2-1,.,15,CASRLGVVEDNEQFF,TGTGCCAGCAGGTTGGGTGTCGTGGAGGACAATGAGCAGTTCTTC
TRBV5-6,.,TRBJ2-3,TRBD2,13,CASSSGGADTQYF,TGTGCCAGCAGCTCTGGGGGGGCAGATACGCAGTATTTT
TRBV7-2,.,TRBJ2-2,.,14,CASSLGRLGGELFF,TGTGCCAGCAGCTTAGGTCGCCTCGGCGGGGAGCTGTTTTTT
TRBV9,.,TRBJ2-1,TRBD1,15,CASSGRQGSYNEQFF,TGTGCCAGCAGCGGACGACAGGGCTCCTACAATGAGCAGTTCTTC
TRBV7-2,.,TRBJ2-1,TRBD2,16,CASSLVSGGTYNEQFF,TGTGCCAGCAGCTTAGTATCCGGGGGGACTTACAATGAGCAGTTCTTC
TRBV11-3,.,TRBJ2-2,.,15,CASSLLTSGSGELFF,TGTGCCAGCAGCTTACTTACTAGTGGATCCGGGGAGCTGTTTTTT
TRBV5-1,.,TRBJ2-5,TRBD2,15,CASSLRSGVQETQYF,TGCGCCAGCAGCTTGCGTAGCGGGGTTCAAGAGACCCAGTACTTC
TRBV5-5,.,TRBJ1-4,.,15,CASSLDFADPAKLFF,TGTGCCAGCAGCTTGGATTTCGCGGATCCCGCAAAACTGTTTTTT
TRBV7-2,.,TRBJ2-5,.,14,CASSLQGGQETQYF,TGTGCCAGCAGCTTACAGGGGGGACAAGAGACCCAGTACTTC
TRBV4-3,few,TRBJ2-6,.,18,CASSQETALLSGANVLTF,TGCGCCAGCAGCCAAGAAACAGCTCTCCTTTCTGGGGCCAACGTCCTGACTTTC
TRBV6-6,.,TRBJ2-1,.,14,CASSYSDIGSEQFF,TGTGCCAGCAGTTACTCGGACATTGGCAGTGAGCAGTTCTTC
TRBV6-5,.,TRBJ2-7,.,11,CASSYREEQYF,TGTGCCAGCAGTTACCGGGAAGAGCAGTACTTC
TRBV5-4,.,TRBJ1-2,.,15,CASSLGRGAGYGYTF,TGTGCCAGCAGCTTAGGGAGGGGGGCTGGCTATGGCTACACCTTC
TRBV9,.,TRBJ2-1,TRBD2,18,CASSVAGVAGAPDNEQFF,TGTGCCAGCAGCGTAGCCGGGGTAGCGGGGGCTCCGGACAATGAGCAGTTCTTC
TRBV4-1,.,TRBJ2-7,TRBD1,17,CASSQAPMTGGSYEQYF,TGCGCCAGCAGCCAAGCTCCGATGACAGGGGGTTCCTACGAGCAGTACTTC
TRBV5-4,.,TRBJ1-4,TRBD1,14,CASSQTGGEEKLFF,TGTGCCAGCAGCCAGACAGGGGGCGAGGAAAAACTGTTTTTT
TRBV6-6,.,TRBJ1-1,TRBD1,15,CASSPGTGAATEAFF,TGTGCCAGCAGTCCGGGGACAGGGGCGGCCACTGAAGCTTTCTTT
TRBV9,.,TRBJ2-7,TRBD2,15,CASSVSSGSPGEQYF,TGTGCCAGCAGCGTGTCTAGCGGGAGCCCCGGCGAGCAGTACTTC
TRBV3-1/TRBV3-2,.,TRBJ1-6,.,15,CASSLVSRGNSPLHF,TGTGCCAGCAGCCTCGTATCACGGGGTAATTCACCCCTCCACTTT
TRBV28,.,TRBJ1-1,TRBD1,13,CASSFRDRPEAFF,TGTGCCAGCAGTTTCCGGGACAGGCCCGAAGCTTTCTTT
TRBV27,.,TRBJ2-3,TRBD2,18,CASSLTSNRAGVADTQYF,TGTGCCAGCAGTTTAACATCTAATAGGGCGGGAGTGGCGGATACGCAGTATTTT
TRBV19,.,TRBJ2-5,.,15,CASSLAGLAGETQYF,TGTGCCAGTAGTTTAGCCGGACTCGCGGGAGAGACCCAGTACTTC
TRBV4-3,.,TRBJ2-1,.,14,CASSQENRGYEQFF,TGCGCCAGCAGCCAAGAGAATAGGGGTTATGAGCAGTTCTTC
TRBV5-5,.,TRBJ2-5,.,15,CASSLTTGYRETQYF,TGTGCCAGCAGCTTAACCACAGGGTATCGGGAGACCCAGTACTTC
TRBV7-6,.,TRBJ1-3,.,14,CASSLDRTGNTIYF,TGTGCCAGCAGCTTAGACAGGACTGGAAACACCATATATTTT
TRBV9,.,TRBJ2-7,TRBD2,14,CASSKSGSSYEQYF,TGTGCCAGCAGCAAAAGCGGGAGCTCCTACGAGCAGTACTTC
TRBV19,.,TRBJ1-5,TRBD1,14,CASSRGQGGQPQHF,TGTGCCAGTAGTAGAGGACAGGGGGGTCAGCCCCAGCATTTT
TRBV5-6,.,TRBJ2-2,.,11,CASSFGGELFF,TGTGCCAGCAGCTTCGGCGGGGAGCTGTTTTTT
TRBV9,.,TRBJ1-1,.,14,CASSLQGANTEAFF,TGTGCCAGCAGCCTACAGGGAGCAAACACTGAAGCTTTCTTT